Each of the 15 T cell receptor beta chains below was sequenced from the same sample in a study of shared clonotypes between healthy human individuals. Assay used: immunoSEQ multiplex PCR; TCRdb lists only in-frame clones, some missing. The profile shows approximately 500,000 clones, less than 96% of them singletons. The sample was naive CD4+ T cells sorted from blood. Regarding subset: CD45RA+ positively selected. These receptors all come from a woman between 25 and 40 years old in good health.

V is TRBV18 and J is TRBJ2-3; 8 positions match TRBD2. Per germline, CDR1 KGHSH and CDR2 LQKENI. The CDR3 has 16 residues. V was clipped by 0 bases and J by 1 base; unmatched bases: 3. CDR3 protein: CASSPPSGGGTDTQYF. CDR3 sequence (DNA): TGTGCCAGCTCACCACCGAGCGGGGGAGGCACAGATACGCAGTATTTT.

The chain couples TRBV28 to TRBJ2-7; no firm D call. Trimming removed 4 bases from V and 9 bases from J, with 13 bases in between. The CDR3 has 12 residues. CDR1 and CDR2 from the germline V gene are MDHEN and SYDVKM. CDR3 DNA: TGTGCCAGCAGTTCCTCGCCCTCCGGGCAGTACTTC. It codes for CASSSSPSGQYF.

The chain links TRBV30 to TRBJ1-3; 7 positions agree with TRBD1. The length of the CDR3 is 16 residues. V trimming: 3 bases; J trimming: 0 bases; junction bases outside the gene matches: 8. Germline V gene data show CDR1 as GTSNPN and CDR2 as SVGIG (reference sequence). The CDR3, as DNA: TGTGCCTGGAGCCCCGGACAGGTTTTCTCTGGAAACACCATATATTTT. Translating it yields CAWSPGQVFSGNTIYF.

The count of this clone is one. This sequence joins TRBV28 and TRBJ2-2; the D is unclear. Deletions cut 7 bases from V and 6 bases from J, with 12 bases between. This CDR3 spans 13 amino acids. Per the germline V gene, CDR1 is MDHEN and CDR2 is SYDVKM. The chain's CDR3 is CASMLLPAGELFF. The CDR3 nucleotides are TGTGCCAGCATGCTGCTCCCTGCCGGGGAGCTGTTTTTT.

This chain connects TRBV25-1 to TRBJ2-7, with 10 bases identical to TRBD2. The V gene end was trimmed by 1 base and the J gene end by 6 bases; junction bases not matched to a gene: 6. The CDR3 spans 15 residues. Germline V gene sequence: CDR1 MGHDK, CDR2 SYGVNS. This CDR3 is CASSELLAGVGEQYF. Here the CDR3 DNA reads TGTGCCAGCAGTGAATTGCTAGCGGGAGTCGGCGAGCAGTACTTC.

This chain joins TRBV4-1 and TRBJ1-2, with a weak D call TRBD1 (6 bases). CDR3 size: 18 residues. Germline loops: CDR1 MGHRA, CDR2 YSYEKL. Trimming left V 5 bases short and J 2 bases short, with 24 bases between. This chain's CDR3 is CASSSYQQGRGLNYGYTF. The CDR3 DNA follows: TGCGCCAGCAGCTCATATCAACAGGGCAGGGGATTAAACTATGGCTACACCTTC.

The gene calls are TRBV28 and TRBJ2-7; the match to TRBD2 covers 7 bases. CDR3 length: 13 residues. Germline V gene lookup returns CDR1 MDHEN and CDR2 SYDVKM. Unmatched junction bases numbered 6, after V lost 5 bases and J lost 5 bases. CDR3 in DNA: TGTGCCAGCAGTCAACCTAGCGGAGACGAGCAGTACTTC. Residues: CASSQPSGDEQYF.

V and J are TRBV11-3 and TRBJ1-2; D is undetermined. Trimming removed 0 bases at V and 4 bases at J, with 6 bases between. The CDR3 totals 13 residues. The germline gives CDR1 SGHNT, CDR2 YENEEA. The DNA of the CDR3 is TGTGCCAGCAGCTTAGATACAAGCTATGGCTACACCTTC. Translated: CASSLDTSYGYTF.

The V and J genes are TRBV19 and TRBJ2-5, with 7 bases lining up with TRBD1. V gave up 6 bases and J gave up 0 bases; unmatched junction bases: 7. There are 15 residues in the CDR3. Germline CDR1 and CDR2: LNHDA and SQIVND (reference sequence). CDR3 residues: CASRPGTVYQETQYF. CDR3 DNA sequence: TGTGCCAGTAGGCCAGGGACAGTGTACCAAGAGACCCAGTACTTC. The variable domain in full, with the rest retrieved from reference TRBV19 and TRBJ2-5, is DGGITQSPKYLFRKEGQNVTLSCEQNLNHDAMYWYRQDPGQGLRLIYYSQIVNDFQKGDIAEGYSVSREKKESFPLTVTSAQKNPTAFYLCASRPGTVYQETQYFGPGTRLLVL.

The rearrangement uses TRBV27 and TRBJ2-3, with D hard to call. Looked up from germline, CDR1 is MNHEY and CDR2 is SMNVEV (reference sequence). V dropped 4 bases and J dropped 4 bases, with 18 bases sitting between them. This CDR3 contains 16 residues. The CDR3 sequence: CASSSPDGGFSDTQYF. CDR3 DNA sequence: TGTGCCAGCAGTTCGCCGGACGGTGGCTTTTCAGATACGCAGTATTTT.

CDR3 DNA: TGTGCCAGCAGCTTAGCGGTTTTTAAGCGGGAGTATTACAATGAGCAGTTCTTC. Its protein is CASSLAVFKREYYNEQFF. The J gene is TRBJ2-1, the V gene TRBV7-9, with 8 bases matching TRBD2. V was pared by 0 bases and J by 4 bases, with 11 bases of the junction left unmatched. Per the germline V gene, CDR1 is SEHNR and CDR2 is FQNEAQ (reference sequence). The CDR3 has 18 amino acids.

This rearrangement joins TRBV11-3 to TRBJ2-5; D could derive from TRBD1 or TRBD2 (5 bases each). The CDR3 spans 16 residues. The V end lost 5 bases, the J end lost 1 base, and 17 bases lay between the germline ends. The germline V gene encodes CDR1 SGHNT and CDR2 YENEEA. The CDR3 DNA reads as TGTGCCAGCAGCGAGGGGAAAGGGCTAACCCAAGAGACCCAGTACTTC. Its translation: CASSEGKGLTQETQYF.

This chain joins TRBV2 and TRBJ1-6; TRBD1 is a possible D gene (5 bases). Looked up from germline, CDR1 is SNHLY and CDR2 is FYNNEI. The CDR3 spans 14 residues. With 6 bases removed from V and 10 bases from J, the gap between germline ends came to 16 bases. In DNA form, the CDR3 reads TGTGCCAGCAGGCCCGGGACCGGGTACTCACCCCTCCACTTT. It specifies CASRPGTGYSPLHF.

The V gene is TRBV2, the J gene TRBJ2-7; possible D gene TRBD1, 5 bases. Germline V gives CDR1 SNHLY, CDR2 FYNNEI. CDR3 length equals 13 residues. Between the trimmed V and J ends, which lost 1 base and 6 bases, there was a span of 10 bases. CDR3 sequence: CASSEVTGTEQYF. As DNA, the CDR3 is TGTGCCAGCAGTGAAGTAACAGGTACCGAGCAGTACTTC.

V usage is TRBV9 and J usage is TRBJ2-3; 8 nucleotides agree with TRBD2. Germline assignment: CDR1 SGDLS and CDR2 YYNGEE. This CDR3 spans 16 amino acids. With 3 bases clipped from V and 3 bases from J, the junction kept 9 bases outside the gene matches. The CDR3 coding sequence is TGTGCCAGCAGCGCCCTCGTAGCGGGGCTGACAGATACGCAGTATTTT. Its translation is CASSALVAGLTDTQYF.